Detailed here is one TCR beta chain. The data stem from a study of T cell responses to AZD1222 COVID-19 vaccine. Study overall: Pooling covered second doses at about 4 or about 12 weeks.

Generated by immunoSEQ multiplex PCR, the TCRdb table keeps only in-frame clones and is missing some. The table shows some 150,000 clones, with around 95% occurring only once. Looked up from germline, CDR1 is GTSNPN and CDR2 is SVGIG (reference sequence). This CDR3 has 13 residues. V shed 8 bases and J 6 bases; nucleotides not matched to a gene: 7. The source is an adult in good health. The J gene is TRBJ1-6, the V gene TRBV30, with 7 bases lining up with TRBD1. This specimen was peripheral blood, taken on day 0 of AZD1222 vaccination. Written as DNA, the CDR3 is TGTGCCACTCCGGGACAGACTAATTCACCCCTCCACTTT. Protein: CATPGQTNSPLHF.